This entry lists 9 T cell receptor beta chains sequenced from one sample in a study of OX40 agonist ivuxolimab in advanced cancers. The method was immunoSEQ multiplex PCR; TCRdb's version includes in-frame clones alone and lacks a portion of them. The sample includes over 35,000 clones, approximately 90% of them seen just once. The source was CD4+ or CD8+ T cells sorted from blood, collected in a trial of the OX40 agonist ivuxolimab. These receptors were obtained from an adult with an advanced solid tumor such as melanoma, head and neck, liver or kidney cancer.

V gene TRBV30 combines with J gene TRBJ1-1; TRBD1 matches 10 bases. There are 14 residues in the CDR3. V lost 4 bases and J lost 4; bases outside the gene matches: 6. The germline V gene has CDR1 GTSNPN and CDR2 SVGIG (reference sequence). CDR3 DNA: TGTGCCTGGACCCCGACAGGGGGCGGCACTGAAGCTTTCTTT. Amino acids: CAWTPTGGGTEAFF.

The rearrangement joins TRBV5-1 to TRBJ2-7; 8 bases are shared with TRBD1. V lost 0 bases and J lost 4; bases outside the gene matches: 3. The CDR3 spans 14 residues. CDR1 is SGHRS and CDR2 is YFSETQ in the germline V gene. CDR3 sequence (DNA): TGCGCCAGCAGCTTGGGGACAGGGCAGTACGAGCAGTACTTC. Protein: CASSLGTGQYEQYF.

The V call is TRBV5-1, the J call TRBJ2-7; TRBD1 aligns across 8 bases. With V trimmed by 0 bases and J by 5 bases, 10 bases remained unmatched. CDR3 length: 16 amino acids. Germline V gene lookup returns CDR1 SGHRS and CDR2 YFSETQ. The CDR3 region has the DNA TGCGCCAGCAGCTTGGAGTCAGGGGGCGCTTCTAACGAGCAGTACTTC. This encodes CASSLESGGASNEQYF.

This clone turned up a few times. The chain combines TRBV6-5 with TRBJ2-7; 10 nucleotides line up with TRBD1. V shed 6 bases, J shed 9 bases, and the junction held 11 bases outside the gene matches. The CDR3 is 14 residues long. From germline, CDR1 is MNHEY and CDR2 SVGAGI. In nucleotides, the CDR3 is TGTGCCAGCAGCCCGCCGACAGGGGGCGATTTGCAGTACTTC. Translated, it gives CASSPPTGGDLQYF.

This chain connects TRBV29-1 to TRBJ2-3; 7 nucleotides align to TRBD1. Looked up from germline, CDR1 is SQVTM and CDR2 is ANQGSEA. The ends lost 7 bases at V and 0 bases at J; junction bases unmatched: 4. The CDR3 runs to 13 residues. The CDR3 nucleotides are TGCAGCGACCTGGGACAGAGCACAGATACGCAGTATTTT. It codes for CSDLGQSTDTQYF.

The chain has TRBV6-5 and TRBJ2-7; TRBD1 agrees at 8 bases. Germline V gene sequence: CDR1 MNHEY, CDR2 SVGAGI. CDR3 length: 14 amino acids. J gave up 4 bases and V 5 bases, and 7 bases lay outside the gene matches. CDR3 region: CASSAGTGNYEQYF. The CDR3 DNA reads as TGTGCCAGCAGTGCCGGGACAGGTAATTACGAGCAGTACTTC.

The chain links TRBV6-5 to TRBJ1-2, with D uncertain. The CDR3 is made up of 14 amino acids. Trimming left V 2 bases short and J 8 bases short, with 15 bases between. The germline V gene has CDR1 MNHEY and CDR2 SVGAGI. CDR3 protein: CASSYRTESDGYTF. Here the CDR3 DNA reads TGTGCCAGCAGTTACCGGACGGAGTCCGACGGCTACACCTTC.

The chain couples TRBV5-4 to TRBJ2-2, with 10 bases lining up with TRBD2. CDR1 is SGHNT and CDR2 is YYREEE in the germline V gene (reference sequence). The CDR3 runs 17 residues. The J segment lost 0 bases and the V segment lost 4 bases, leaving 6 bases of the junction unmatched. The CDR3 DNA reads TGTGCCAGCAGCCTCTTAGCGGGGGGTGCGAACACCGGGGAGCTGTTTTTT. Its protein is CASSLLAGGANTGELFF.

The V and J genes are TRBV9 and TRBJ2-5, with TRBD2 matching over 12 bases. CDR1 is SGDLS, CDR2 YYNGEE, per germline. The CDR3 consists of 15 residues. The V and J ends lost 4 bases and 3 bases, in that order; junction bases with no gene match: 4. The CDR3 region is CASSSRLAGEETQYF. The CDR3, as DNA: TGTGCCAGCAGCTCTCGACTAGCGGGGGAAGAGACCCAGTACTTC.